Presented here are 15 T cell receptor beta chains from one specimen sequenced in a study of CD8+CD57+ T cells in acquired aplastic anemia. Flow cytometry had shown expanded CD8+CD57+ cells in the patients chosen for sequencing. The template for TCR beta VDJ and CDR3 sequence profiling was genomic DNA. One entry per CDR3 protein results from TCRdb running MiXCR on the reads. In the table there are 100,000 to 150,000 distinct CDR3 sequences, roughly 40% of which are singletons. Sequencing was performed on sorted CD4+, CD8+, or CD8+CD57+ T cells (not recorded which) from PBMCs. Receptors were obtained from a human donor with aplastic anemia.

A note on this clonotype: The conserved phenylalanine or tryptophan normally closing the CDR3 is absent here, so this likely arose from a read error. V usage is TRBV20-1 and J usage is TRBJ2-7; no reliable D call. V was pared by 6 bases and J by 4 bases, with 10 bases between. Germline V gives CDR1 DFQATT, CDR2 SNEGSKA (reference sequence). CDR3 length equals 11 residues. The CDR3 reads CSAHARYEQYL. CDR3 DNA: TGCAGTGCCCACGCTCGTTACGAGCAGTACCTC.

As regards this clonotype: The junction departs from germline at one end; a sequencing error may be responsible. In DNA, the CDR3 is TGTGCCACCAGTGATCGAGGGGGGGAGCGGAATCAGCCCCAGCATTTT. Translated, it gives CATSDRGGERNQPQHF. The rearrangement links TRBV10-3 to TRBJ1-5; tentatively, D is TRBD1 (6 bases). This CDR3 is 16 amino acids long. The germline V gene encodes CDR1 ENHRY and CDR2 SYGVKD.

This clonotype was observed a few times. The CDR3 DNA reads as TGTGCCAGCTCGACGGGGAGCTCCTACAATGAGCAGTTCTTC. Encoded protein: CASSTGSSYNEQFF. J is TRBJ2-1 and V is TRBV3-1; a possible D gene is TRBD2 (5 bases). The V and J ends lost 8 bases and 0 bases respectively, with 11 bases between them. CDR1 is LGHDT and CDR2 is YNNKEL in the germline V gene (reference sequence). This CDR3 has 14 residues.

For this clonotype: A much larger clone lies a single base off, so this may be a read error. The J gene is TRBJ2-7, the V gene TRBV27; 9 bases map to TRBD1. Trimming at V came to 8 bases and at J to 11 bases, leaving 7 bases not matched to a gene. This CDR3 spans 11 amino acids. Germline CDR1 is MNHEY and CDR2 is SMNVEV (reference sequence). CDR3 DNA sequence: TGTGCCAGCGGGGAAGACAGGGGGAAGTACTTC. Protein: CASGEDRGKYF.

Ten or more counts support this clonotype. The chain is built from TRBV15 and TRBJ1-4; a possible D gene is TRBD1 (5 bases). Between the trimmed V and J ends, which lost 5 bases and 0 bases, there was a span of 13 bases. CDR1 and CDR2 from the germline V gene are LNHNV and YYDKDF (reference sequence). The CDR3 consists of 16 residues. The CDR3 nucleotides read TGTGCCACCAGCGTTGGGGGGACTGCAACTAATGAAAAACTGTTTTTT. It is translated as CATSVGGTATNEKLFF.

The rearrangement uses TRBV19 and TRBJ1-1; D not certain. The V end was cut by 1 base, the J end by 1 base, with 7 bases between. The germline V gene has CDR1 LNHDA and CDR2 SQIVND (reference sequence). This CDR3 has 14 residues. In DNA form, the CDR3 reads TGTGCCAGTAGTATAGCGGATCCGAACACTGAAGCTTTCTTT. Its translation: CASSIADPNTEAFF.

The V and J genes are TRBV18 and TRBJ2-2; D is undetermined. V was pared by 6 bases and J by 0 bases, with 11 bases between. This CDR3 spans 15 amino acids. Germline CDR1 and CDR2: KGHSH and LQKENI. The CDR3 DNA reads TGTGCCAGCTCCCCCCCGAACCCGAACACCGGGGAGCTGTTTTTT. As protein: CASSPPNPNTGELFF.

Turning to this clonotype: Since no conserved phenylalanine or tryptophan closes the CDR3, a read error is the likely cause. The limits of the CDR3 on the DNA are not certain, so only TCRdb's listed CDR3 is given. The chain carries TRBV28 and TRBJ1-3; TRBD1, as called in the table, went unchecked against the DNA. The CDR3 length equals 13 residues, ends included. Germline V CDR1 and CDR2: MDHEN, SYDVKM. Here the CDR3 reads CASRGSPGHLLGI.

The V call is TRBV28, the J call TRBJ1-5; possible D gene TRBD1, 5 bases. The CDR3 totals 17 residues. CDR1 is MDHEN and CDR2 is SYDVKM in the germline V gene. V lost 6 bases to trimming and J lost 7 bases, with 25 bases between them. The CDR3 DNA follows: TGTGCCAGCAGCCCCCCTAGATTGGCAGGGCCCTCCCAGCCCCAGCATTTT. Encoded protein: CASSPPRLAGPSQPQHF.

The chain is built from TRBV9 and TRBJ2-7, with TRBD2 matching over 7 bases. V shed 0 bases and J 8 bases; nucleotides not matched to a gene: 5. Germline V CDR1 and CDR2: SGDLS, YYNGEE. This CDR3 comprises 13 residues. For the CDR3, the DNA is TGTGCCAGCAGCGTAGGGAGCGGGGAGAAGCAGTACGTC. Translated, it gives CASSVGSGEKQYV.

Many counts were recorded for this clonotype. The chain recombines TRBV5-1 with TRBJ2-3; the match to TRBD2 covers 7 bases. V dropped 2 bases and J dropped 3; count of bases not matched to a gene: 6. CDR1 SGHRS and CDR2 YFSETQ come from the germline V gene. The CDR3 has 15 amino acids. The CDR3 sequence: CASSFAGDRTDTQYF. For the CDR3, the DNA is TGCGCCAGCAGCTTTGCGGGGGACCGGACAGATACGCAGTATTTT.

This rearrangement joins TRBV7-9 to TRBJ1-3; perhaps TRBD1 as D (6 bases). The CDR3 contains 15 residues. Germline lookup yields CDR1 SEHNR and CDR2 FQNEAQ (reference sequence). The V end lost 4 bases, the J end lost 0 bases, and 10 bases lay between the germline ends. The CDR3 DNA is TGTGCCAGCAGCTCACAGGGCACCTCTGGAAACACCATATATTTT. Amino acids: CASSSQGTSGNTIYF.

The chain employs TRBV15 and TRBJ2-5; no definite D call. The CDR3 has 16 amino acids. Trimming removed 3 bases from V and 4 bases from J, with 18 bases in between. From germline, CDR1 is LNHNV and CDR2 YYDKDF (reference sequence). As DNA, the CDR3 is TGTGCCACCAGCAGCTCTAAAGCTGGGTCATTAGAGACCCAGTACTTC. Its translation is CATSSSKAGSLETQYF.

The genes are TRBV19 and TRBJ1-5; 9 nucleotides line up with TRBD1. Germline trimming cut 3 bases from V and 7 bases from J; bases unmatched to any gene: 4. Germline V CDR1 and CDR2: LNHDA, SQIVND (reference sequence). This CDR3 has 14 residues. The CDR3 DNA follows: TGTGCCAGTAGTATGGGACAGGGAGGACAGCCCCAGCATTTT. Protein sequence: CASSMGQGGQPQHF.

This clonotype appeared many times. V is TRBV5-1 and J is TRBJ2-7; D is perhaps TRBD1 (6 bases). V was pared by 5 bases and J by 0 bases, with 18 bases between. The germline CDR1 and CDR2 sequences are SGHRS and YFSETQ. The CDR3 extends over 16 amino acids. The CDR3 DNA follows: TGCGCCAGCAGGGAAGCCATGGACAGCCTCTCCTACGAGCAGTACTTC. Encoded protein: CASREAMDSLSYEQYF.